This entry concerns a single T cell receptor (beta chain). Germline assignment: CDR1 SGDLS and CDR2 YYNGEE. The V end was cut by 4 bases, the J end by 1 base, with 26 bases between. This CDR3 contains 19 residues. These data belong to a study of control samples from healthy donors and cancer patients. The method was immunoSEQ multiplex PCR; TCRdb's version includes in-frame clones alone and lacks a portion of them. The sample holds around 130,000 clones, 70% to 90% seen once. The source material was blood. The receptor was isolated from a man aged 45-60 years in good health. The chain joins TRBV9 to TRBJ1-2; weak D call: TRBD1 (5 bases). This chain's CDR3 is CASSPNGGTLRDYNYGYTF. DNA of the CDR3: TGTGCCAGCAGCCCGAATGGGGGGACCTTAAGGGATTATAACTATGGCTACACCTTC.